This T cell receptor (beta chain) is drawn from a study of T cell repertoires in cytomegalovirus infection. Study at large: Matching HLA type, along with CMV infection, was indicated by public TCR beta signatures.

Using its own MiXCR run on the reads, TCRdb lists one record per CDR3 protein. The sample yields approximately 500,000 distinct CDR3 sequences, over 9% seen once. V shed 4 bases and J 8 bases; nucleotides not matched to a gene: 11. This CDR3 is built from 14 residues. Germline CDR1 GTSNPN, CDR2 SVGIG (reference sequence). This clonotype occurred many times. Its matching antigen is unknown. Whole-study results and caveats: HLA-C-restricted CMV-specific TCR beta clonotypes prevailed in the ex vivo response. Cumulative public TCR beta family frequency identified carriers of CMV plus the relevant HLA.

V is TRBV30 and J is TRBJ2-1; 7 bases map to TRBD2. The sequenced material came from PBMCs. The receptor's source is a human donor in good health (CMV status not recorded). Some clones in this sample may be carry-over from other donors' samples. In DNA, the CDR3 is TGTGCCTGGACGGAGGTGGGAGGGCCCCATGAGCAGTTCTTC. Amino acids: CAWTEVGGPHEQFF.